The entry below gives a single T cell receptor beta chain sequence along with its context. The length of the CDR3 is 16 residues. Trimming shortened V by 5 bases and J by 0 bases, and 17 bases separated the two germline ends. Germline V gene data show CDR1 as SNHLY and CDR2 as FYNNEI. This sample is part of a study of OX40 agonist ivuxolimab in advanced cancers. Study information: Three patients responded partially, comprising one with hepatocellular carcinoma and two with cutaneous melanoma.

Clones were read by immunoSEQ multiplex PCR, and TCRdb kept only the in-frame ones, dropping some. The profile covers around 84,000 clones, with 92% appearing a single time and nearly 0.55% taken by the ten largest. The chain combines TRBV2 with TRBJ2-7; TRBD1 is a possible D gene (5 bases). Sequencing used CD4+ or CD8+ T cells sorted from blood, obtained in a trial of the OX40 agonist ivuxolimab. This sequence originates from an adult with an advanced solid tumor such as melanoma, head and neck, liver or kidney cancer. The CDR3 loop reads CASSPRARTLSYEQYF. In nucleotides, the CDR3 is TGTGCCAGCAGTCCCAGGGCCAGGACCCTCTCCTACGAGCAGTACTTC.